One and the same sample provided the 5 T cell receptor beta chains below, sequenced in a study of OX40 agonist ivuxolimab in advanced cancers. This table comes from immunoSEQ multiplex PCR, and its TCRdb copy is limited to in-frame clones, with some not included. The sample lists about 70,000 clones, roughly nine tenths occurring once. The sequencing here drew on CD4+ or CD8+ T cells sorted from blood, taken in a trial of the OX40 agonist ivuxolimab. Receptors originate from an adult with an advanced solid tumor such as melanoma, head and neck, liver or kidney cancer.

This chain links TRBV11-1 with TRBJ2-1, with D uncertain. The length of the CDR3 is 13 residues. Per germline, CDR1 SGHAT and CDR2 FQDESV (reference sequence). Trimming left V 5 bases short and J 15 bases short, with 20 bases between. CDR3 sequence: CASSPTNGMEPFF. CDR3 in DNA: TGTGCCAGCAGCCCCACGAACGGTATGGAACCGTTCTTC.

The chain joins TRBV4-1 to TRBJ2-1; D unclear. CDR1 is MGHRA and CDR2 is YSYEKL in the germline V gene. V lost 2 bases and J 7 bases, leaving 6 bases between the germline ends. The CDR3 length is 12 residues. Here the CDR3 DNA reads TGCGCCAGCAGCCAACGGCGTAATGAGCAGTTCTTC. As protein: CASSQRRNEQFF.

The chain recombines TRBV7-2 with TRBJ2-2; D is uncertain. With 2 bases removed from V and 4 bases from J, the gap between germline ends came to 11 bases. CDR3 length equals 15 residues. The germline CDR1 and CDR2 sequences are SGHTA and FQGNSA. As DNA, the CDR3 is TGTGCCAGCAGCTTAAACCCCATGGGCACCGGGGAGCTGTTTTTT. Encoded protein: CASSLNPMGTGELFF.

V usage is TRBV28 and J usage is TRBJ1-5; D is unclear. The CDR3 spans 12 residues. Germline lookup yields CDR1 MDHEN and CDR2 SYDVKM. V shed 3 bases and J shed 6 bases, with 6 bases lying between them. The CDR3 DNA reads as TGTGCCAGCAGTTTTGGTGTTCAGCCCCAGCATTTT. It yields the protein CASSFGVQPQHF.

This clone was seen just once. The chain links TRBV10-3 to TRBJ2-1; 10 bases are a match to TRBD2. V was pared by 3 bases and J by 8 bases, with 7 bases of the junction left unmatched. CDR3 length: 15 amino acids. From germline, CDR1 is ENHRY and CDR2 SYGVKD. In DNA, the CDR3 is TGTGCCATCAGTGACCCGGGACTAGCGACGGATGAGCAGTTCTTC. Protein product: CAISDPGLATDEQFF.